This TCR beta chain comes out of a study of OX40 agonist ivuxolimab in advanced cancers. Overall study context: Dose-escalation patients had hepatocellular carcinoma, melanoma, renal cell or head and neck cancer. General observations from the study: Clonal expansion from baseline to week 6 occurred in both CD4+ and CD8+ T cells.

Some clones are missing from TCRdb's copy, which holds only in-frame ones; the method was immunoSEQ multiplex PCR. Among 20,000 to 30,000 clones listed, about 85% were seen once. The study sampled blood at baseline, cycle 4 day 1, and cycle 7 day 1. This clone has a handful of counts. Antigen specificity is unknown. From germline, CDR1 is MGHRA and CDR2 YSYEKL. V lost 0 bases and J lost 1; bases outside the gene matches: 2. CDR3 size: 16 residues. The chain recombines TRBV4-1 with TRBJ2-7; 11 positions agree with TRBD1. The material was CD4+ or CD8+ T cells sorted from blood, obtained in a trial of the OX40 agonist ivuxolimab. The sequence came from an adult with an advanced solid tumor such as melanoma, head and neck, liver or kidney cancer. The CDR3: CASSQEGQGASYEQYF. As DNA, the CDR3 is TGCGCCAGCAGCCAAGAAGGACAGGGGGCTTCCTACGAGCAGTACTTC.